These 9 T cell receptor beta chains originate from one sample sequenced in a study of graft-versus-host responses after intestinal transplantation. Using immunoSEQ multiplex PCR, the repertoire was profiled, and TCRdb retains in-frame clones only, with some absent. The sample shows about 9,200 clones, about 92% of them seen only once. This specimen was PBMCs, taken approximately 10 weeks after transplant. The receptor source for this set is a human patient who received an intestinal transplant, so some T cells may come from the graft donor.

The chain has TRBV19 and TRBJ2-2, with D unresolved. Looked up from germline, CDR1 is LNHDA and CDR2 is SQIVND (reference sequence). The CDR3 sequence is 14 residues long. Trimming cost V 5 bases and J 3 bases, with 10 bases left between them. The CDR3 region is CASSPQHYTGELFF. In nucleotides, the CDR3 is TGTGCCAGTAGTCCACAACACTACACCGGGGAGCTGTTTTTT. Full variable domain (missing parts from reference TRBV19 and TRBJ2-2): DGGITQSPKYLFRKEGQNVTLSCEQNLNHDAMYWYRQDPGQGLRLIYYSQIVNDFQKGDIAEGYSVSREKKESFPLTVTSAQKNPTAFYLCASSPQHYTGELFFGEGSRLTVL.

This chain uses TRBV4-3 with TRBJ2-1; D may be TRBD1 (8 bases). This CDR3 contains 15 residues. V shed 2 bases and J shed 3 bases, with 11 bases lying between them. CDR1 is LGHNA, CDR2 YSLEER, per germline. In nucleotides, the CDR3 is TGCGCCAGCAGCCAAACAGGGGGGGTCTACAATGAGCAGTTCTTC. Its translation is CASSQTGGVYNEQFF.

This clone was recorded once. The sample has other DNA sequences that encode this CDR3 too. The CDR3 DNA follows: TGTGCCACCAGCAGAGTAGCGCGGGAGGGTCTCAATGAGCAGTTCTTC. This sequence encodes CATSRVAREGLNEQFF. The V call is TRBV15, the J call TRBJ2-1; 9 bases map to TRBD2. With V trimmed by 1 base and J by 6 bases, 7 bases remained unmatched. CDR1 and CDR2 (germline): LNHNV, YYDKDF (reference sequence). The CDR3 has 16 residues.

The chain is built from TRBV29-1 and TRBJ2-1, with 16 bases identical to TRBD2. The CDR3 length is 17 residues. Germline CDR1 and CDR2: SQVTM and ANQGSEA. V shed 4 bases, J shed 2 bases, and the junction held 5 bases outside the gene matches. CDR3 residues: CSVVGLAGGRTYNEQFF. CDR3 nucleotide sequence: TGCAGCGTTGTGGGACTAGCGGGAGGGAGGACCTACAATGAGCAGTTCTTC.

The V gene is TRBV7-2, the J gene TRBJ2-7, with D perhaps matching TRBD2 (6 bases). The CDR3 consists of 16 residues. The V and J ends lost 0 bases and 4 bases respectively, with 16 bases between them. Germline lookup yields CDR1 SGHTA and CDR2 FQGNSA. The CDR3 loop reads CASSLASGVAFYEQYF. In DNA, the CDR3 is TGTGCCAGCAGCTTAGCGTCGGGAGTAGCCTTTTACGAGCAGTACTTC.

In nucleotides, the CDR3 is TGTGCCAGCAGTTTAGCGGGACAGGCCCTTGGTGAGCAGTTCTTC. Its protein is CASSLAGQALGEQFF. The chain joins TRBV28 to TRBJ2-1, with TRBD1 matching 8 bases. Germline CDR1 reads MDHEN; CDR2 reads SYDVKM. The V segment lost 2 bases and the J segment 9 bases; nucleotides outside the gene matches: 9. The CDR3 loop spans 15 amino acids.

J is TRBJ2-3 and V is TRBV28; 13 bases are a match to TRBD2. The length of the CDR3 is 15 residues. Germline loops: CDR1 MDHEN, CDR2 SYDVKM. V was pared by 2 bases and J by 4 bases, with 0 bases of the junction left unmatched. The CDR3 DNA follows: TGTGCCAGCAGTTTAACTAGCGGGAGGGCAGATACGCAGTATTTT. Translated: CASSLTSGRADTQYF.

The chain couples TRBV28 to TRBJ2-1; TRBD2 matches at 11 bases. Germline V gene sequence: CDR1 MDHEN, CDR2 SYDVKM. V dropped 5 bases and J dropped 7; count of bases not matched to a gene: 7. The CDR3 is 15 residues long. The CDR3 bases are TGTGCCAGCAGTGGTCTAGCGGGAGGATTGAATGAGCAGTTCTTC. As protein: CASSGLAGGLNEQFF.

The gene calls are TRBV7-9 and TRBJ2-6; a possible D gene is TRBD2 (6 bases). Germline loops: CDR1 SEHNR, CDR2 FQNEAQ (reference sequence). Trimming stripped 5 bases from V and 0 bases from J, with 11 bases between. The CDR3 has 16 residues. CDR3 region: CASSLEGFSGANVLTF. Here the CDR3 DNA reads TGTGCCAGCAGCCTGGAGGGTTTCTCTGGGGCCAACGTCCTGACTTTC.